The clone carrying this T cell receptor (beta chain) was detected ten times or more. The antigen is undetermined. These data originate in a study of T cells in Graves' hyperthyroidism and ophthalmopathy. Whole-study findings and limits: Ophthalmopathy was predicted by the model a median of 6.5 months ahead of onset.

This CDR3 region has 15 residues. CDR1 is MNHEY and CDR2 is SVGAGI in the germline V gene. V was trimmed by 0 bases and J by 1 base, leaving 9 bases between them. TCR beta CDR3 sequences were amplified from RNA transcripts. The primer set for the first-round RT-PCR of the TCR CDR3 was HTBI. Each CDR3 protein gets one entry after TCRdb re-called the multiplex PCR reads with MiXCR. The sample carries about 59,000 distinct CDR3 sequences, around 50% recorded once. This TCR was sampled from a woman aged 60-75 years with Graves' ophthalmopathy. The rearrangement links TRBV6-5 to TRBJ1-1; weak D call: TRBD1 (6 bases). The sequencing input was blood. The chain's CDR3 is CASSYSRGRNTEAFF. The CDR3 nucleotides are TGTGCCAGCAGTTACTCCAGGGGTCGGAACACTGAAGCTTTCTTT.